Listed here are 5 T cell receptor beta chains from one sample, sequenced in a study of cytomegalovirus exposure and HLA in healthy donors. Only in-frame clones appear in the TCRdb table, and some are missing; sequencing was by immunoSEQ multiplex PCR. This sample has 250,000 or so clones, with around 90% found just once. Input material: PBMCs. Every receptor here comes from a young woman in good health and CMV-seronegative.

The J gene is TRBJ2-7, the V gene TRBV21-1; whether TRBD1, the table's D call, matches the DNA was not checked. TRBV21-1 is deemed a pseudogene. This CDR3 spans 14 amino acids. For the CDR3, the DNA is TGTGCCAGCAGTTCGGACAGGGGGCCCCACGAGCAGTACGTC. Translation gives CASSSDRGPHEQYV.

This sequence joins TRBV29-1 and TRBJ1-1; TRBD1 is a possible D gene (5 bases). The CDR3 spans 11 residues. Germline V lookup: CDR1 SQVTM, CDR2 ANQGSEA. V was cut by 7 bases and J by 5 bases, with 11 bases left in between. This CDR3 reads CSALRQTEAFF. The DNA of the CDR3 is TGCAGCGCCCTCCGACAGACTGAAGCTTTCTTT.

This clone was recorded once. V is TRBV7-8 and J is TRBJ2-1; D not resolved. The V and J ends lost 5 bases and 4 bases respectively, with 15 bases between them. The CDR3 runs to 15 residues. Germline CDR1 and CDR2: SGHVS and FQNEAQ. CDR3 bases: TGTGCCAGCAGCCCGTCGTGGGCATTGTACAATGAGCAGTTCTTC. Translation gives CASSPSWALYNEQFF. The whole variable domain, filled in from reference TRBV7-8 and TRBJ2-1, reads GAGVSQSPRYKVAKRGQDVALRCDPISGHVSLFWYQQALGQGPEFLTYFQNEAQLDKSGLPSDRFFAERPEGSVSTLKIQRTQQEDSAVYLCASSPSWALYNEQFFGPGTRLTVL.

V is TRBV18 and J is TRBJ2-5; maybe TRBD2 (5 bases). CDR3 length: 14 residues. V was cut by 6 bases and J by 1 base, with 12 bases left in between. Germline lookup yields CDR1 KGHSH and CDR2 LQKENI. The CDR3 sequence: CASSEFRGQETQYF. The DNA for the CDR3 is TGTGCCAGCTCTGAATTCCGGGGCCAAGAGACCCAGTACTTC.

CDR3 loop: CASSRDRGHDQPQHF. Here the CDR3 DNA reads TGTGCCAGCAGTCGGGACAGGGGGCACGATCAGCCCCAGCATTTT. The chain joins TRBV6-1 to TRBJ1-5, with TRBD1 identical over 12 bases. CDR1 and CDR2 (germline): MNHNS, SASEGT. The junction had 4 bases not matched to a gene; V was cut back by 5 bases and J by 5 bases. This CDR3 has 15 amino acids.